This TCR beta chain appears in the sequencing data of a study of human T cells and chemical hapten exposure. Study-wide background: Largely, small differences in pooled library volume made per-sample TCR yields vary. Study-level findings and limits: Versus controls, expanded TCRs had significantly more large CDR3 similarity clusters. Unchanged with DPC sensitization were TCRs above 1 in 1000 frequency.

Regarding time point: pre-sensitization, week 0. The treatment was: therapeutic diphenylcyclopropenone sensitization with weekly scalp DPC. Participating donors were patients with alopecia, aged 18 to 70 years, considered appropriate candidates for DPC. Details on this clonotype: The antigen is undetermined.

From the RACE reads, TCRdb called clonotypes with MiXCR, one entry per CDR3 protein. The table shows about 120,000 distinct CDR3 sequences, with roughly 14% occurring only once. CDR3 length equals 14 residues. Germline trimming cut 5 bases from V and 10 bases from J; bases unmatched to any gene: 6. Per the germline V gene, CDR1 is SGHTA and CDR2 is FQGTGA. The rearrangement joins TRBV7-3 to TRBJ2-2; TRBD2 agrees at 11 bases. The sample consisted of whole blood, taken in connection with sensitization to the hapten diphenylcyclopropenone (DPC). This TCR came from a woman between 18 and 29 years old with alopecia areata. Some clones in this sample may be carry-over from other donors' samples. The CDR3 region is CASSPLAGAQELFF. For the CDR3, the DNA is TGTGCCAGCAGCCCACTAGCGGGGGCGCAGGAGCTGTTTTTT.